The T cell receptor beta chain under discussion was sequenced for a study of T cell repertoires in cytomegalovirus infection. Study-level background: From public TCR beta signatures came an indication of both CMV infection and matching HLA type. Study conclusions and caveats: Pooled public TCR beta family frequency picked out CMV carriers with the relevant HLA. Dominating the ex vivo response were TCR beta clonotypes that were CMV-specific and HLA-C-restricted.

In regard to this clonotype: The antigen remains undetermined.

The CDR3 runs to 16 residues. CDR1 is DFQATT and CDR2 is SNEGSKA in the germline V gene (reference sequence). With 6 bases clipped from V and 0 bases from J, the junction kept 11 bases outside the gene matches. One entry per CDR3 protein results from TCRdb running MiXCR on the reads. The table shows a few hundred thousand distinct CDR3 sequences, with about a sixth occurring only once. The sequenced sample consisted of PBMCs. J is TRBJ1-2 and V is TRBV20-1, with 9 bases identical to TRBD1. The sequence derives from a human donor in good health (CMV status not recorded). Some clones in this sample may be carry-over from other donors' samples. This chain's CDR3 is CSAGPGQGVTNYGYTF. CDR3 coding DNA: TGCAGTGCGGGCCCGGGACAGGGAGTTACTAACTATGGCTACACCTTC.